The 10 T cell receptor beta chains presented below share a single source sample, sequenced in a study of OX40 agonist ivuxolimab in advanced cancers. Some clones are missing from TCRdb's copy, which holds only in-frame ones; the method was immunoSEQ multiplex PCR. The table shows about 43,000 clones, with about 86% occurring only once. The input for sequencing was CD4+ or CD8+ T cells sorted from blood, taken in a trial of the OX40 agonist ivuxolimab. The source is an adult with an advanced solid tumor such as melanoma, head and neck, liver or kidney cancer.

The rearrangement joins TRBV9 to TRBJ2-7; possibly TRBD1 or TRBD2 for D (5 bases each). The germline V and J ends were trimmed by 3 bases and 5 bases, with 18 bases remaining between them. The germline CDR1 and CDR2 sequences are SGDLS and YYNGEE. This CDR3 region has 15 residues. CDR3 DNA: TGTGCCAGCAGCGCAACGGGGCTCCAATGGGACGAGCAGTACTTC. Its protein is CASSATGLQWDEQYF.

The chain has TRBV25-1 and TRBJ1-1; no firm D call. CDR3 length: 12 residues. Germline lookup yields CDR1 MGHDK and CDR2 SYGVNS. V lost 5 bases and J 5 bases, leaving 9 bases between the germline ends. The CDR3 nucleotides read TGTGCCAGCAGTTGGTCCGGGACTGAAGCTTTCTTT. Translating it yields CASSWSGTEAFF.

The chain couples TRBV5-4 to TRBJ2-3, with 8 bases matching TRBD2. The junction had 11 bases not matched to a gene; V was cut back by 5 bases and J by 6 bases. The CDR3 has 15 amino acids. Germline V gives CDR1 SGHNT, CDR2 YYREEE (reference sequence). CDR3 residues: CASSPGGVSPDTQYF. CDR3 DNA: TGTGCCAGCAGTCCGGGGGGGGTTAGTCCGGATACGCAGTATTTT.

The chain carries TRBV4-1 and TRBJ2-7; 10 bases are a match to TRBD1. Germline V CDR1 and CDR2: MGHRA, YSYEKL. Trimming removed 3 bases from V and 1 base from J; junction bases left unmatched: 3. This CDR3 region has 15 residues. The CDR3 DNA follows: TGCGCCAGCAGCCAGAGGACAGGGGGTTCCTACGAGCAGTACTTC. Its protein is CASSQRTGGSYEQYF.

CDR3 sequence: CASSLGLGNEQFF. The CDR3 DNA reads TGTGCCAGCAGCTTGGGTCTGGGCAATGAGCAGTTCTTC. The chain uses TRBV11-2 and TRBJ2-1; D ambiguous. The V end lost 3 bases, the J end lost 6 bases, and 9 bases lay between the germline ends. CDR3 size: 13 residues. Germline V gene data show CDR1 as SGHAT and CDR2 as FQNNGV.

The V and J genes are TRBV4-1 and TRBJ1-4, with D possibly being TRBD1 (5 bases). V shed 0 bases and J shed 10 bases, with 15 bases lying between them. In germline, CDR1 is MGHRA, CDR2 YSYEKL. The CDR3 has 15 amino acids. DNA of the CDR3: TGCGCCAGCAGCCAAGAGGGGACGGGGGAGAGAAAACTGTTTTTT. Translating it yields CASSQEGTGERKLFF.

V usage is TRBV23-1 and J usage is TRBJ1-4; possible D gene TRBD1, 5 bases. TRBV23-1 belongs to the ORF category, with a function that is uncertain. V gave up 4 bases and J gave up 6 bases, with 21 bases separating them. CDR3 length: 17 residues. The CDR3 spells CASSLDVPKGRDEKLFF. For the CDR3, the DNA is TGCGCCAGCAGTCTCGACGTCCCGAAGGGGAGGGATGAAAAACTGTTTTTT.

The chain combines TRBV27 with TRBJ2-3; D is tentatively TRBD1 or TRBD2 (5 bases each). The germline CDR1 and CDR2 sequences are MNHEY and SMNVEV (reference sequence). V shed 0 bases and J shed 4 bases, with 20 bases lying between them. This CDR3 contains 18 residues. The CDR3 reads CASSLSPRTTRGPDTQYF. CDR3 nucleotides: TGTGCCAGCAGTTTATCCCCACGGACCACTCGGGGCCCAGATACGCAGTATTTT.

The rearrangement joins TRBV2 to TRBJ2-7; weak D call: TRBD1 (5 bases). CDR3 length: 15 amino acids. The V end was cut by 2 bases, the J end by 0 bases, with 11 bases between. The germline V gene encodes CDR1 SNHLY and CDR2 FYNNEI. The CDR3 reads CASSEYDRPSYEQYV. The CDR3 region has the DNA TGTGCCAGCAGTGAATATGACAGACCCTCCTACGAGCAGTACGTC.

J is TRBJ2-2 and V is TRBV5-4, with 10 bases aligning to TRBD1. Looked up from germline, CDR1 is SGHNT and CDR2 is YYREEE (reference sequence). The CDR3 runs 16 residues. V trimming: 2 bases; J trimming: 4 bases; junction bases outside the gene matches: 5. DNA for the CDR3: TGTGCCAGCAGCTTACCGGGACAGGGGATCACCGGGGAGCTGTTTTTT. It specifies CASSLPGQGITGELFF.